What follows are 21 T cell receptor beta chains derived from one specimen sequenced in a study of human T cells and chemical hapten exposure. One entry per CDR3 protein results from TCRdb running MiXCR on the RACE reads. This table holds some 71,000 distinct CDR3 sequences, roughly 10% found once. Time point denoted: patch test 3, about 24 weeks after DPC sensitization. The treatment is: therapeutic diphenylcyclopropenone sensitization with weekly scalp DPC. This material consisted of whole blood, taken in connection with sensitization to the hapten diphenylcyclopropenone (DPC). These receptors all come from a woman in her 50s with alopecia areata. Some clones in this sample may be carry-over from other donors' samples.

This clonotype was recorded at least ten times. The J gene is TRBJ1-5, the V gene TRBV5-1; TRBD1 agrees at 7 bases. The J segment lost 3 bases and the V segment lost 4 bases, leaving 4 bases of the junction unmatched. The CDR3 length is 14 residues. Germline CDR1 and CDR2: SGHRS and YFSETQ. The CDR3 region has the DNA TGCGCCAGCAGCCCGGGACAGCTCAATCAGCCCCAGCATTTT. Protein sequence: CASSPGQLNQPQHF.

The sample holds many counts of this clonotype. The genes are TRBV28 and TRBJ1-2; a possible D gene is TRBD1 (5 bases). Germline assignment: CDR1 MDHEN and CDR2 SYDVKM. Trimming left V 2 bases short and J 6 bases short, with 13 bases between. The CDR3 is made up of 14 amino acids. CDR3 amino acids: CASSLLQGKDGYTF. In DNA form, the CDR3 reads TGTGCCAGCAGTTTACTCCAGGGAAAGGATGGCTACACCTTC.

This sequence joins TRBV5-4 and TRBJ1-2; D remains ambiguous. Germline V gene data show CDR1 as SGHNT and CDR2 as YYREEE (reference sequence). This CDR3 comprises 14 residues. Trimming removed 4 bases from V and 2 bases from J, with 12 bases in between. DNA for the CDR3: TGTGCCAGCAGCCGCACGGGTCCGAACTATGGCTACACCTTC. It encodes CASSRTGPNYGYTF.

As for this clonotype: A much larger clone is a single base away; this may be a read error. The CDR3 protein is CACSLAGMVYGYTF. The CDR3 nucleotides are TGTGCCTGCAGCTTGGCAGGGATGGTCTATGGCTACACCTTC. This chain links TRBV5-6 with TRBJ1-2; D may be TRBD1 (5 bases). Germline CDR1 reads SGHDT; CDR2 reads YYEEEE. This CDR3 has 14 amino acids.

This clonotype was counted at least ten times. The chain joins TRBV7-2 to TRBJ1-4, with TRBD1 as a possible D gene (6 bases). Per the germline V gene, CDR1 is SGHTA and CDR2 is FQGNSA. V lost 5 bases to trimming and J lost 6 bases, with 10 bases between them. CDR3 size: 13 residues. Written as DNA, the CDR3 is TGTGCCAGCAGCACGTGGACAGATGAAAAACTGTTTTTT. Its protein is CASSTWTDEKLFF.

The chain uses TRBV6-2 or TRBV6-3 and TRBJ2-5; 9 nucleotides line up with TRBD1. The V segment lost 5 bases and the J segment 5 bases; nucleotides outside the gene matches: 6. Germline CDR1 MNHEY, CDR2 SVGEGT. The CDR3 totals 14 residues. CDR3 residues: CASSPQGAGETQYF. The CDR3 coding sequence is TGTGCCAGCAGTCCACAGGGGGCGGGGGAGACCCAGTACTTC.

The sample holds a few counts of this clonotype. The chain combines TRBV7-2 with TRBJ2-1; 9 bases align to TRBD2. Germline V lookup: CDR1 SGHTA, CDR2 FQGNSA. With V trimmed by 7 bases and J by 3 bases, 10 bases remained unmatched. The CDR3 consists of 16 residues. The CDR3 sequence: CASTGGRVKNYNEQFF. The DNA of the CDR3 is TGTGCCAGCACCGGCGGGAGGGTGAAAAACTACAATGAGCAGTTCTTC.

This sequence joins TRBV6-1 and TRBJ2-3; 10 nucleotides agree with TRBD2. V gave up 8 bases and J gave up 3 bases; unmatched junction bases: 8. Germline loops: CDR1 MNHNS, CDR2 SASEGT. This CDR3 comprises 15 residues. The CDR3 protein is CASVKGAGGTDTQYF. Written as DNA, the CDR3 is TGTGCCAGCGTTAAGGGAGCGGGAGGGACAGATACGCAGTATTTT.

In regard to this clonotype: The junction and the germline gene differ at one end; a read error may be behind it. This sequence joins TRBV5-4 and TRBJ2-7; D ambiguous. The CDR3 is 13 amino acids. CDR1 SGHNT and CDR2 YYREEE come from the germline V gene (reference sequence). The CDR3 DNA reads as TGTGCCAACAGCTTGAGACCGATGTACGAGCAGTACTTC. Its protein is CANSLRPMYEQYF.

This clonotype was counted at least ten times. The chain links TRBV5-4 to TRBJ2-1, with no clear D. The germline CDR1 and CDR2 sequences are SGHNT and YYREEE (reference sequence). CDR3 length: 13 amino acids. V dropped 0 bases and J dropped 7 bases, with 8 bases sitting between them. Written as DNA, the CDR3 is TGTGCCAGCAGCTTGGTTCTTATGAATGAGCAGTTCTTC. This sequence encodes CASSLVLMNEQFF.

This clonotype was picked up a small number of times. The chain employs TRBV6-1 and TRBJ1-1; D is uncertain. V was cut by 2 bases and J by 10 bases, with 11 bases left in between. Germline CDR1 is MNHNS and CDR2 is SASEGT. The CDR3 runs to 12 residues. The DNA for the CDR3 is TGTGCCAGCAGTGAATTAGTTCTGCGAGCTTTCTTT. Translated: CASSELVLRAFF.

This clonotype was seen repeatedly, ten times or more. The chain recombines TRBV12-2 with TRBJ1-5; TRBD1, the D gene given by the table, was not confirmed from the DNA. TRBV12-2 is designated a pseudogene. The CDR3 is 17 residues long. The CDR3 loop reads CASRRGQGLHSNQPQHF. The CDR3 coding sequence is TGTGCAAGTCGCCGGGGACAGGGACTTCATAGCAATCAGCCCCAGCATTTT.

CDR3 residues: CSADEAAYTDTQYF. The CDR3 DNA sequence: TGCAGTGCCGATGAAGCAGCGTACACAGATACGCAGTATTTT. V usage is TRBV20-1 and J usage is TRBJ2-3; no reliable D call. This CDR3 contains 14 residues. Germline V gene data show CDR1 as DFQATT and CDR2 as SNEGSKA (reference sequence). Between the trimmed V and J ends, which lost 6 bases and 2 bases, there was a span of 15 bases.

This clonotype was seen at least ten times. J is TRBJ1-1 and V is TRBV6-5; D might be TRBD1 (5 bases). The CDR3 sequence is 16 residues long. With 5 bases removed from V and 1 base from J, the gap between germline ends came to 17 bases. Per germline, CDR1 MNHEY and CDR2 SVGAGI. The CDR3 region is CASSGQGPEGNTEAFF. Here the CDR3 DNA reads TGTGCCAGCAGTGGGCAGGGCCCCGAGGGGAACACTGAAGCTTTCTTT.

This clonotype was recorded many times. This CDR3 reads CSVAGVLNTEAFF. The DNA for the CDR3 is TGCAGCGTTGCCGGGGTCCTGAACACTGAAGCTTTCTTT. J is TRBJ1-1 and V is TRBV29-1; D unresolved. The CDR3 is 13 residues long. The germline CDR1 and CDR2 sequences are SQVTM and ANQGSEA. The ends were cut back, 4 bases at V and 0 bases at J, with 9 bases in the middle.

This clonotype came up a few times. J is TRBJ1-6 and V is TRBV5-1, with D possibly matching TRBD1 (5 bases). CDR3 size: 13 residues. Germline CDR1 is SGHRS and CDR2 is YFSETQ. Deletions cut 5 bases from V and 8 bases from J, with 11 bases between. CDR3 DNA: TGCGCCAGCAGGTGGACACAGGATTCACCCCTCCACTTT. Translation gives CASRWTQDSPLHF.

This clonotype was detected a few times. The rearrangement joins TRBV2 to TRBJ2-3; D remains unclear. CDR3 length: 14 amino acids. V was shortened by 5 bases and J by 0 bases, with 9 bases between the two germline ends. CDR1 is SNHLY, CDR2 FYNNEI, per germline. The CDR3 DNA follows: TGTGCCAGCAGTCGAGAGACTAGCACAGATACGCAGTATTTT. It specifies CASSRETSTDTQYF.

This clonotype has a single count. The V and J genes are TRBV20-1 and TRBJ2-3; 11 bases fit TRBD1. Losses at the gene ends were 4 bases for V and 2 bases for J; bases not matched to a gene: 8. This CDR3 has 16 amino acids. Germline V gene sequence: CDR1 DFQATT, CDR2 SNEGSKA (reference sequence). This CDR3 is CSATITGQGATDTQYF. The CDR3 DNA reads as TGCAGTGCTACCATAACTGGACAGGGGGCCACAGATACGCAGTATTTT.

The V gene is TRBV6-5, the J gene TRBJ1-6; TRBD1 aligns across 9 bases. CDR3 size: 16 residues. V lost 0 bases, J lost 9 bases, and 6 bases stayed unmatched. The germline CDR1 and CDR2 sequences are MNHEY and SVGAGI. The CDR3 coding sequence is TGTGCCAGCAGTTACTCCAGGACAGGGGTTCTTTCACCCCTCCACTTT. This encodes CASSYSRTGVLSPLHF.

This clonotype was found a few times. The chain employs TRBV3-1 and TRBJ1-1, with unresolved D. The germline V gene has CDR1 LGHDT and CDR2 YNNKEL (reference sequence). This CDR3 region has 14 residues. V was pared by 6 bases and J by 6 bases, with 17 bases between. This CDR3 is CASRVGHWGSEAFF. In nucleotides, the CDR3 is TGTGCCAGCAGGGTAGGGCATTGGGGATCTGAAGCTTTCTTT. Supplemented by reference TRBV3-1 and TRBJ1-1, the full variable domain reads DTAVSQTPKYLVTQMGNDKSIKCEQNLGHDTMYWYKQDSKKFLKIMFSYNNKELIINETVPNRFSPKSPDKAHLNLHINSLELGDSAVYFCASRVGHWGSEAFFGQGTRLTVV.

This clonotype has a count of ten or more. The V and J genes are TRBV4-1 and TRBJ2-7, with D perhaps TRBD2 (5 bases). V lost 0 bases and J 5 bases, leaving 8 bases between the germline ends. The CDR3 sequence is 13 residues long. In germline, CDR1 is MGHRA, CDR2 YSYEKL. The CDR3 sequence is CASSQELGDEQYF. The CDR3 coding sequence is TGCGCCAGCAGCCAAGAACTCGGGGACGAGCAGTACTTC.